This T cell receptor (beta chain) was recovered during a study of T cells in Graves' hyperthyroidism and ophthalmopathy. Study conclusions and caveats: Among clonotypes expanded in thyroid above 0.001, most were also found in blood. The model's output predicted ophthalmopathy at a median of 6.5 months prior to onset.

RNA transcripts yielded amplified TCR beta CDR3 regions. HTBI primers were employed in a first-round RT-PCR of the TCR CDR3. TCRdb re-called the multiplex PCR reads through MiXCR, storing one row per CDR3 protein. The table records around 600,000 distinct CDR3 sequences, 12% to 15% of them present only once. This CDR3 has 17 residues. Trimming cost V 7 bases and J 0 bases; bases outside gene matches: 11. The germline V gene has CDR1 SNHLY and CDR2 FYNNEI. A note on this clonotype: Its antigen is still unknown.

The TCR originated in a woman between 18 and 30 years old with Graves' ophthalmopathy. The chain employs TRBV2 and TRBJ2-7; 11 positions match TRBD2. Sequenced sample: blood. CDR3 bases: TGTGCCAGCACCTCTGGGCTAGCGGGAGGTAGCTCCTACGAGCAGTACTTC. Translating it yields CASTSGLAGGSSYEQYF.